The clone carrying this T cell receptor (beta chain) was seen only once. Primers used for first-strand cDNA, a TRAV- and TRBV-specific set, covered both alpha and beta chains. Both a constant-region primer and a V-primer adapter served to amplify TCRs across roughly 22 PCR cycles. TCRdb passed the reads through MiXCR, listing each CDR3 protein once. Of around 80,000 distinct CDR3 sequences detected, roughly 17% appear once; the ten largest clones hold over 1.2%. Noted time point: after trial treatment. The treatment denotes: LDRT plus nivolumab, ipilimumab, low-dose cyclophosphamide and aspirin (RACIN trial). The source of the sample is a study of low-dose radiotherapy and immunotherapy resistance in tumors. Study at large: The schedule for Cohort 2 used 1 Gy per fraction every two weeks, which added up to 13 Gy over 26 weeks. Each two-week cycle included intravenous cyclophosphamide 200 mg/m2, given one day before radiation and immunotherapy. Aspirin 300 mg, taken orally and daily, was given to patients for four cycles from cycle 1 day 1.

The V gene's germline CDR1 is DFQATT and CDR2 SNEGSKA (reference sequence). Deletions cut 5 bases from V and 6 bases from J, with 16 bases between. The CDR3 contains 14 residues. The sample was PBMCs, taken after low-dose radiotherapy plus immunotherapy. The sequence was obtained from a male donor with prostate cancer. V gene TRBV20-1 combines with J gene TRBJ2-2; D is perhaps TRBD2 (5 bases). This chain's CDR3 is CSARDYAKAGELFF. Written as DNA, the CDR3 is TGCAGTGCTCGCGACTATGCTAAGGCCGGGGAGCTGTTTTTT.